The 18 T cell receptor beta chains in this list originate from one sample, sequenced in a study of response to subunit inactivated influenza vaccine. Each CDR3 protein gets one entry after TCRdb re-called the RT-PCR reads with MiXCR. The sample yields about 520,000 distinct CDR3 sequences, approximately 24% seen once. The specimen was CD4+ T cells sorted from PBMCs, collected 5 days after vaccination. The receptors here all came from a man aged 45 to 65 who received an inactivated influenza vaccine.

The chain recombines TRBV6-5 with TRBJ1-4, with a weak D call TRBD1 (5 bases). Germline V CDR1 and CDR2: MNHEY, SVGAGI. This CDR3 comprises 15 residues. V was trimmed by 4 bases and J by 7 bases, leaving 16 bases between them. CDR3 nucleotide sequence: TGTGCCAGCAGTTTCACCGGGACCTGGGGTGAAAAACTGTTTTTT. Translated: CASSFTGTWGEKLFF.

This clonotype was seen only a few times. Here the CDR3 DNA reads TGTGCCAGCAAACCAGACAGGGTCTACTATGGCTACACCTTC. It translates to CASKPDRVYYGYTF. This rearrangement joins TRBV2 to TRBJ1-2; 7 bases agree with TRBD1. Losses at the gene ends were 7 bases for V and 3 bases for J; bases not matched to a gene: 8. The CDR3 sequence is 14 residues long. Germline values: CDR1 SNHLY, CDR2 FYNNEI.

The rearrangement links TRBV7-9 to TRBJ2-2, with TRBD2 identical over 7 bases. The CDR3 extends over 16 amino acids. CDR1 and CDR2 (germline): SEHNR, FQNEAQ (reference sequence). J lost 1 base, V lost 2 bases, and 4 bases had no gene match. The CDR3 is CASSLTPGGNTGELFF. The CDR3 DNA follows: TGTGCCAGCAGCTTAACTCCGGGGGGGAACACCGGGGAGCTGTTTTTT.

This rearrangement joins TRBV7-2 to TRBJ2-4; TRBD1 or TRBD2 may be the D gene (5 bases each). V shed 1 base and J shed 8 bases, with 15 bases lying between them. CDR1 SGHTA and CDR2 FQGNSA come from the germline V gene. CDR3 length: 15 residues. The CDR3 sequence: CASSLGSPGRDIQYF. CDR3 bases: TGTGCCAGCAGCTTAGGGTCGCCGGGGCGGGACATTCAGTACTTC.

This clonotype was seen a few times. The chain carries TRBV3-1 and TRBJ1-1, with D possibly TRBD1 on 5 matching bases. This CDR3 region has 15 residues. Trimming left V 5 bases short and J 4 bases short, with 17 bases between. Germline V gives CDR1 LGHDT, CDR2 YNNKEL (reference sequence). CDR3 bases: TGTGCCAGCAGCTGGGACCCTCTTGGGAGCACTGAAGCTTTCTTT. This encodes CASSWDPLGSTEAFF.

This clonotype was counted between two and nine times. CDR3 region: CASSLVGRAHTEAFF. As DNA, the CDR3 is TGTGCCAGCAGTTTAGTGGGCAGGGCACACACTGAAGCTTTCTTT. The chain couples TRBV12-3 or TRBV12-4 to TRBJ1-1; a possible D gene is TRBD1 (5 bases). The CDR3 is 15 residues long. Trimming left V 1 base short and J 3 bases short, with 12 bases between.

This clonotype turned up a few times. The chain combines TRBV5-1 with TRBJ1-4; D not resolved. The CDR3 covers 14 residues. Per germline, CDR1 SGHRS and CDR2 YFSETQ. Trimming stripped 7 bases from V and 0 bases from J, with 10 bases between. The CDR3 sequence is CASRRWATNEKLFF. CDR3 in DNA: TGCGCCAGCCGAAGGTGGGCAACTAATGAAAAACTGTTTTTT.

The gene calls are TRBV20-1 and TRBJ1-2; unclear D gene. This CDR3 region has 14 residues. Looked up from germline, CDR1 is DFQATT and CDR2 is SNEGSKA (reference sequence). The ends were cut back, 0 bases at V and 8 bases at J, with 16 bases in the middle. The CDR3: CSARDQTSPEGYTF. Here the CDR3 DNA reads TGCAGTGCTAGAGATCAGACTTCCCCGGAGGGCTACACCTTC.

The rearrangement uses TRBV5-5 and TRBJ2-5; D may match TRBD1 or TRBD2 (5 bases each). This CDR3 contains 15 residues. In germline, CDR1 is SGHKS, CDR2 YYEKEE (reference sequence). Trimming cost V 4 bases and J 2 bases, with 15 bases left between them. CDR3 sequence (DNA): TGTGCCAGCAGCGGGAGCCTGACAGTACAAGAGACCCAGTACTTC. Protein: CASSGSLTVQETQYF. Full variable domain (missing parts from reference TRBV5-5 and TRBJ2-5): DAGVTQSPTHLIKTRGQQVTLRCSPISGHKSVSWYQQVLGQGPQFIFQYYEKEERGRGNFPDRFSARQFPNYSSELNVNALLLGDSALYLCASSGSLTVQETQYFGPGTRLLVL.

This clonotype was seen a few times. CDR3: CASSLGAGSYNEQFF. The CDR3 DNA sequence: TGTGCCAGCAGCTTAGGGGCCGGCAGCTACAATGAGCAGTTCTTC. The rearrangement links TRBV7-2 to TRBJ2-1, with unresolved D. V lost 1 base and J 3 bases, leaving 10 bases between the germline ends. This CDR3 contains 15 residues. CDR1 and CDR2 (germline): SGHTA, FQGNSA. Supplemented by reference TRBV7-2 and TRBJ2-1, the full variable domain reads GAGVSQSPSNKVTEKGKDVELRCDPISGHTALYWYRQSLGQGLEFLIYFQGNSAPDKSGLPSDRFSAERTGGSVSTLTIQRTQQEDSAVYLCASSLGAGSYNEQFFGPGTRLTVL.

This clonotype was seen more than once but under ten times. The V gene is TRBV6-5, the J gene TRBJ1-2; possible D gene TRBD1, 5 bases. The CDR3 has 14 amino acids. V was trimmed by 0 bases and J by 7 bases, leaving 12 bases between them. In germline, CDR1 is MNHEY, CDR2 SVGAGI. CDR3 residues: CASSYSRGGGGYTF. CDR3 DNA: TGTGCCAGCAGTTACTCTCGGGGGGGAGGTGGCTACACCTTC.

A few counts support this clonotype. The chain carries TRBV20-1 and TRBJ2-3; D may be TRBD1 or TRBD2 (6 bases each). Germline loops: CDR1 DFQATT, CDR2 SNEGSKA (reference sequence). There are 12 residues in the CDR3. The V end was cut by 7 bases, the J end by 1 base, with 9 bases between. The CDR3 DNA sequence: TGCAGTGAACGGGGGCGCACAGATACGCAGTATTTT. It yields the protein CSERGRTDTQYF.

The V call is TRBV12-3 or TRBV12-4, the J call TRBJ2-1; no reliable D call. V dropped 7 bases and J dropped 5 bases, with 18 bases sitting between them. This CDR3 contains 15 residues. The CDR3 region has the DNA TGTGCCAGCAAACAAACACTAAATCTGGACAATGAGCAGTTCTTC. Encoded protein: CASKQTLNLDNEQFF.

The sample holds a few counts of this clonotype. The V and J genes are TRBV9 and TRBJ2-7; 9 bases line up with TRBD1. The CDR3 extends over 15 amino acids. In germline, CDR1 is SGDLS, CDR2 YYNGEE. The trim removed 4 bases at V and 5 bases at J, leaving 10 bases unmatched. This CDR3 is CASSPRGTGIHEQYF. The CDR3 DNA follows: TGTGCCAGCAGCCCGAGGGGGACAGGGATACACGAGCAGTACTTC.

There are a few counts of this clonotype. The rearrangement joins TRBV20-1 to TRBJ2-5; the match to TRBD2 covers 8 bases. Germline V CDR1 and CDR2: DFQATT, SNEGSKA (reference sequence). CDR3 length: 15 residues. With 6 bases clipped from V and 4 bases from J, the junction kept 13 bases outside the gene matches. The CDR3 here is CSAGPAGVRGETQYF. CDR3 DNA: TGCAGTGCGGGACCAGCGGGAGTAAGGGGAGAGACCCAGTACTTC.

The count of this clonotype is one. This rearrangement joins TRBV20-1 to TRBJ2-7; 10 nucleotides line up with TRBD2. The CDR3 runs 16 residues. Germline CDR1 reads DFQATT; CDR2 reads SNEGSKA (reference sequence). V was pared by 0 bases and J by 2 bases, with 7 bases of the junction left unmatched. The CDR3 coding sequence is TGCAGTGCTAGAGAGGTAGCGGGAGGATCCGCCTACGAGCAGTACTTC. Its translation is CSAREVAGGSAYEQYF.

This clonotype was counted a few times. This sequence joins TRBV12-3 or TRBV12-4 and TRBJ1-1; D unresolved. The CDR3 totals 15 residues. Trimming removed 6 bases from V and 0 bases from J, with 14 bases in between. The CDR3 DNA sequence: TGTGCCAGCAGGCCCGCCGGGCTCATGAACACTGAAGCTTTCTTT. This encodes CASRPAGLMNTEAFF.

The chain has TRBV7-6 and TRBJ2-3, with 9 bases matching TRBD1. Germline CDR1 SGHVS, CDR2 FNYEAQ. V was clipped by 1 base and J by 10 bases; unmatched bases: 9. This CDR3 contains 15 residues. The CDR3 protein is CASSLGGTGFNPQYF. As DNA, the CDR3 is TGTGCCAGCAGCTTAGGAGGGACAGGGTTCAACCCGCAGTATTTT.